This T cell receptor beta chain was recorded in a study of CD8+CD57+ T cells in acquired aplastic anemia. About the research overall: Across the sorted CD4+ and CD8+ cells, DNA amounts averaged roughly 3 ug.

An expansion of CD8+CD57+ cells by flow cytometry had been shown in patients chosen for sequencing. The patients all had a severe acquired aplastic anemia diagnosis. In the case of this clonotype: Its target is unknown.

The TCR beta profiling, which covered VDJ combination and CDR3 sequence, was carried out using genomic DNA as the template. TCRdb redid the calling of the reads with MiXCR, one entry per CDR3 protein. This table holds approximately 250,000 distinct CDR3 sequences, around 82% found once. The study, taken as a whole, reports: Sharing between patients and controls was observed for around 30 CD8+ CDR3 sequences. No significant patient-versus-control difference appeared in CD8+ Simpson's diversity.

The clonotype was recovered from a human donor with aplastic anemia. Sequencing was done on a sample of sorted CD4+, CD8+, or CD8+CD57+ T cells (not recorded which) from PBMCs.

CDR3 region: CASKKGVQETQYF. The CDR3 DNA reads as TGTGCCAGTAAGAAGGGTGTCCAAGAGACCCAGTACTTC. The chain is built from TRBV10-3 and TRBJ2-5; no clear D gene. From germline, CDR1 is ENHRY and CDR2 SYGVKD. CDR3 length equals 13 residues. V lost 10 bases and J lost 1, with 13 bases in between.